What follows are 26 T cell receptor beta chains derived from one specimen sequenced in a study of CD8 T cells in Susac syndrome. The RNA input was roughly 0.5 to 1 ug, and it was reverse transcribed with random hexamers. TCRdb processed the immunoSEQ multiplex PCR reads anew with MiXCR; each CDR3 protein has one entry. The profile shows about 140,000 distinct CDR3 sequences, over 90% of them singletons. Sequencing was done on a sample of CD8+ T cells from PBMCs. Receptors originate from a human donor with Susac syndrome.

This chain joins TRBV4-1 and TRBJ2-7, with 7 bases that match TRBD1. The CDR3 is 16 residues long. The V and J ends lost 0 bases and 3 bases, in that order; junction bases with no gene match: 8. Germline CDR1 and CDR2: MGHRA and YSYEKL. CDR3 region: CASSQEIGDSFYEQYF. CDR3 nucleotides: TGCGCCAGCAGCCAAGAGATAGGGGACAGTTTCTACGAGCAGTACTTC.

This rearrangement joins TRBV29-1 to TRBJ2-1; 11 positions match TRBD2. This CDR3 has 14 amino acids. Germline trimming cut 6 bases from V and 7 bases from J; bases unmatched to any gene: 8. Germline lookup yields CDR1 SQVTM and CDR2 ANQGSEA. In DNA form, the CDR3 reads TGCAGCGTCCTTAGCGGGAGGGGGGGAAATGAGCAGTTCTTC. Protein product: CSVLSGRGGNEQFF.

This sequence joins TRBV6-5 and TRBJ2-7; 7 positions agree with TRBD1. CDR1 and CDR2 from the germline V gene are MNHEY and SVGAGI. CDR3 size: 12 residues. The V and J ends lost 5 bases and 4 bases, in that order; junction bases with no gene match: 2. The CDR3 DNA follows: TGTGCCAGCAGTAAGACAGGGTACGAGCAGTACTTC. It yields the protein CASSKTGYEQYF.

The CDR3 here is CSVRFVTRDLNTEAFF. The CDR3 DNA follows: TGCAGCGTCCGATTCGTGACCAGGGACTTGAACACTGAAGCTTTCTTT. This chain links TRBV29-1 with TRBJ1-1; possible D gene TRBD1, 5 bases. The CDR3 runs 16 residues. Germline assignment: CDR1 SQVTM and CDR2 ANQGSEA. V was cut by 6 bases and J by 0 bases, with 20 bases left in between.

Only one count was recorded for this clonotype. The chain carries TRBV5-1 and TRBJ2-2, with 13 bases lining up with TRBD2. This CDR3 spans 16 amino acids. V lost 3 bases, J lost 5 bases, and 4 bases stayed unmatched. Germline values: CDR1 SGHRS, CDR2 YFSETQ. The chain's CDR3 is CASSSGTSGMTGELFF. In nucleotides, the CDR3 is TGCGCCAGCAGCTCGGGGACTAGCGGGATGACCGGGGAGCTGTTTTTT.

V gene TRBV12-3 or TRBV12-4 combines with J gene TRBJ2-3; no clear D gene. The V end was cut by 6 bases, the J end by 4 bases, with 2 bases between. This CDR3 is 10 amino acids long. DNA of the CDR3: TGTGCCAGCAGGGCAGATACGCAGTATTTT. As protein: CASRADTQYF.

The chain combines TRBV7-2 with TRBJ2-1; perhaps TRBD2 as D (6 bases). Trimming pared 4 bases from V and 0 bases from J, leaving 16 bases between. Looked up from germline, CDR1 is SGHTA and CDR2 is FQGNSA. The CDR3 runs to 17 residues. The CDR3 loop reads CASSSVSGDFSYNEQFF. CDR3 in DNA: TGTGCCAGCAGCTCCGTCTCCGGGGACTTCTCCTACAATGAGCAGTTCTTC.

The chain joins TRBV27 to TRBJ2-2, with 8 bases aligning to TRBD1. Per the germline V gene, CDR1 is MNHEY and CDR2 is SMNVEV (reference sequence). V trimming: 7 bases; J trimming: 5 bases; junction bases outside the gene matches: 6. This CDR3 region has 14 residues. The CDR3 spells CASTGQGVTGELFF. The CDR3 coding sequence is TGTGCCAGCACAGGACAGGGTGTGACCGGGGAGCTGTTTTTT.

V usage is TRBV20-1 and J usage is TRBJ1-4, with 7 bases fitting TRBD1. Germline CDR1 DFQATT, CDR2 SNEGSKA (reference sequence). V trimming: 1 base; J trimming: 2 bases; junction bases outside the gene matches: 4. The CDR3 sequence is 15 residues long. Here the CDR3 DNA reads TGCAGTGCTAGAGGGCAGGGGGATACTAATGAAAAACTGTTTTTT. This translates into CSARGQGDTNEKLFF.

V and J are TRBV12-3 or TRBV12-4 and TRBJ1-1, with D possibly being TRBD1 (6 bases). There are 14 residues in the CDR3. V was cut by 6 bases and J by 6 bases, with 17 bases left in between. This CDR3 reads CASRSDSAHPEAFF. CDR3 DNA sequence: TGTGCCAGCAGATCGGACAGTGCCCACCCTGAAGCTTTCTTT.

This rearrangement joins TRBV29-1 to TRBJ1-2, with unresolved D. The CDR3 is 13 residues long. Germline V CDR1 and CDR2: SQVTM, ANQGSEA. With 1 base removed from V and 5 bases from J, the gap between germline ends came to 11 bases. The CDR3 sequence is CSVEGGGKYGYTF. In DNA form, the CDR3 reads TGCAGCGTTGAAGGAGGTGGCAAGTATGGCTACACCTTC.

The gene calls are TRBV5-1 and TRBJ2-7; tentatively, D is TRBD1 (7 bases). V was trimmed by 4 bases and J by 3 bases, leaving 14 bases between them. This CDR3 contains 14 residues. Germline CDR1 is SGHRS and CDR2 is YFSETQ. DNA of the CDR3: TGCGCCAGCAGCCAGGGGGAGGAGGGCTACGAGCAGTACTTC. Protein product: CASSQGEEGYEQYF. Looking up the rest from reference TRBV5-1 and TRBJ2-7 gives the full variable domain: KAGVTQTPRYLIKTRGQQVTLSCSPISGHRSVSWYQQTPGQGLQFLFEYFSETQRNKGNFPGRFSGRQFSNSRSEMNVSTLELGDSALYLCASSQGEEGYEQYFGPGTRLTVT.

The rearrangement uses TRBV10-3 and TRBJ2-1; 9 bases match TRBD1. V trimming: 6 bases; J trimming: 5 bases; junction bases outside the gene matches: 2. Germline V gene data show CDR1 as ENHRY and CDR2 as SYGVKD. There are 13 residues in the CDR3. CDR3 bases: TGTGCCATCAGGGGGGACAGGGACAATGAGCAGTTCTTC. Its translation: CAIRGDRDNEQFF.

The V call is TRBV29-1, the J call TRBJ2-7; D not certain. Germline V gives CDR1 SQVTM, CDR2 ANQGSEA. The CDR3 loop spans 11 amino acids. Trimming took 1 base from V and 5 from J, leaving 6 bases between them. Here the CDR3 DNA reads TGCAGCGTTGAAGGCAAGCACGAGCAGTACTTC. Protein sequence: CSVEGKHEQYF.

This clonotype occurred once. The rearrangement links TRBV28 to TRBJ2-3; 10 bases align to TRBD2. Unmatched junction bases numbered 11, after V lost 3 bases and J lost 2 bases. Germline-derived CDR1 and CDR2 are MDHEN and SYDVKM. The CDR3 extends over 18 amino acids. The CDR3 here is CASSFLVGLAEPTDTQYF. In nucleotides, the CDR3 is TGTGCCAGCAGTTTCCTAGTCGGACTAGCGGAACCCACAGATACGCAGTATTTT.

This chain connects TRBV10-2 to TRBJ2-2; 11 positions match TRBD2. The junction had 4 bases not matched to a gene; V was cut back by 7 bases and J by 3 bases. In germline, CDR1 is WSHSY, CDR2 SAAADI. The CDR3 runs to 15 residues. CDR3 loop: CASIGTSGDTGELFF. Here the CDR3 DNA reads TGCGCCAGCATCGGGACTAGCGGAGACACCGGGGAGCTGTTTTTT.

This chain joins TRBV3-1 and TRBJ2-2; TRBD1 matches at 8 bases. V lost 2 bases to trimming and J lost 4 bases; unmatched junction nucleotides: 9. The CDR3 runs 17 residues. Germline V gene sequence: CDR1 LGHDT, CDR2 YNNKEL (reference sequence). The CDR3 spells CASSQYPRTGSTGELFF. CDR3 nucleotides: TGTGCCAGCAGCCAATACCCCAGGACAGGGTCCACCGGGGAGCTGTTTTTT.

The V and J genes are TRBV24-1 and TRBJ2-3, with D possibly matching TRBD2 (5 bases). The CDR3 sequence is 15 residues long. Trimming pared 4 bases from V and 2 bases from J, leaving 12 bases between. Germline CDR1 is KGHDR and CDR2 is SFDVKD. CDR3 loop: CATSERTSSTDTQYF. The CDR3 DNA sequence: TGTGCCACCAGTGAGCGGACTTCCTCCACAGATACGCAGTATTTT.

The CDR3 bases are TGTGCCAGCACCACCAGACGACTAGCCAAAAACATTCAGTACTTC. Translated: CASTTRRLAKNIQYF. The chain has TRBV21-1 and TRBJ2-4. TRBV21-1 is designated a pseudogene. The CDR3 runs to 15 residues.

Only one count was recorded for this clonotype. The rearrangement uses TRBV7-9 and TRBJ2-1, with D maybe TRBD2 (5 bases). The CDR3 is 16 residues long. The germline V gene encodes CDR1 SEHNR and CDR2 FQNEAQ (reference sequence). Trimming removed 3 bases from V and 6 bases from J, with 18 bases in between. CDR3 nucleotides: TGTGCCAGCAGCTTCGAGAGACTATTGTTTAGCAATGAGCAGTTCTTC. It yields the protein CASSFERLLFSNEQFF. The entire variable domain, with the rest obtained from reference TRBV7-9 and TRBJ2-1, is as follows: DTGVSQNPRHKITKRGQNVTFRCDPISEHNRLYWYRQTLGQGPEFLTYFQNEAQLEKSRLLSDRFSAERPKGSFSTLEIQRTEQGDSAMYLCASSFERLLFSNEQFFGPGTRLTVL.

This chain joins TRBV27 and TRBJ2-7, with D possibly matching TRBD1 (6 bases). CDR3 size: 15 residues. Germline V gene data show CDR1 as MNHEY and CDR2 as SMNVEV (reference sequence). V lost 5 bases, J lost 0 bases, and 14 bases lay in between. The CDR3 loop reads CASSVKWTDSYEQYF. CDR3 nucleotide sequence: TGTGCCAGCAGTGTAAAGTGGACAGACTCCTACGAGCAGTACTTC.

J is TRBJ2-2 and V is TRBV30; perhaps TRBD1 as D (7 bases). The CDR3 has 13 residues. CDR1 is GTSNPN and CDR2 is SVGIG in the germline V gene (reference sequence). V was pared by 4 bases and J by 3 bases, with 9 bases between. CDR3 region: CAWTGGYTGELFF. Here the CDR3 DNA reads TGTGCCTGGACAGGGGGGTACACCGGGGAGCTGTTTTTT.

The chain joins TRBV5-1 to TRBJ1-3; D uncertain. The germline V gene encodes CDR1 SGHRS and CDR2 YFSETQ. V lost 1 base, J lost 0 bases, and 5 bases lay in between. CDR3 length: 14 residues. The CDR3 nucleotides are TGCGCCAGCAGCTTGTGGTCCTCTGGAAACACCATATATTTT. Translating gives CASSLWSSGNTIYF.

The chain couples TRBV5-1 to TRBJ2-5; possibly TRBD2 for D (6 bases). V gave up 3 bases and J gave up 3 bases, with 12 bases separating them. The CDR3 sequence is 14 residues long. Per germline, CDR1 SGHRS and CDR2 YFSETQ. As DNA, the CDR3 is TGCGCCAGCAGCTGGTGGGGGGAGAAAGAGACCCAGTACTTC. Residues: CASSWWGEKETQYF.

J is TRBJ2-1 and V is TRBV11-2, with 11 bases that match TRBD1. Germline loops: CDR1 SGHAT, CDR2 FQNNGV. The trim removed 0 bases at V and 3 bases at J, leaving 4 bases unmatched. The CDR3 totals 17 residues. The CDR3 region is CASSLETGTGGYNEQFF. CDR3 DNA: TGTGCCAGCAGCTTAGAGACCGGGACAGGGGGCTACAATGAGCAGTTCTTC.

CDR3 in DNA: TGCGCCAGCAGCTCCGGACAGGGCACCGGGGAGCTGTTTTTT. Translating it yields CASSSGQGTGELFF. The rearrangement links TRBV5-1 to TRBJ2-2; 8 bases match TRBD1. The ends lost 3 bases at V and 4 bases at J; junction bases unmatched: 2. The CDR3 consists of 14 residues. Germline V gives CDR1 SGHRS, CDR2 YFSETQ. Full variable domain (rest looked up from reference TRBV5-1 and TRBJ2-2): KAGVTQTPRYLIKTRGQQVTLSCSPISGHRSVSWYQQTPGQGLQFLFEYFSETQRNKGNFPGRFSGRQFSNSRSEMNVSTLELGDSALYLCASSSGQGTGELFFGEGSRLTVL.